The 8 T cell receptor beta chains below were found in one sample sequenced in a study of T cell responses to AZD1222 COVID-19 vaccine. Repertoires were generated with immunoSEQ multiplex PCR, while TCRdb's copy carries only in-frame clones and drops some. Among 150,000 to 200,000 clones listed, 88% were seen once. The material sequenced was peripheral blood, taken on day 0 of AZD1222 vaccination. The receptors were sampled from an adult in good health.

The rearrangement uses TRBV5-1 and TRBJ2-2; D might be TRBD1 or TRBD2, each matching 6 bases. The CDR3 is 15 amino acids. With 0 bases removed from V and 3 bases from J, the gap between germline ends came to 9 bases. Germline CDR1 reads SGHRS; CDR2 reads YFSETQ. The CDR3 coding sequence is TGCGCCAGCAGCTTGGAGGGGGGCTACACCGGGGAGCTGTTTTTT. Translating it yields CASSLEGGYTGELFF.

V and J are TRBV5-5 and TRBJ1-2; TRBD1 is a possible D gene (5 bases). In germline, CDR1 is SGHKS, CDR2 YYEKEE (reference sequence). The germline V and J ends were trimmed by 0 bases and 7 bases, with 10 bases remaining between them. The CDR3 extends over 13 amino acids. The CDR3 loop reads CASSLDRRAGYTF. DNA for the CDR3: TGTGCCAGCAGCTTGGACAGGCGGGCTGGCTACACCTTC.

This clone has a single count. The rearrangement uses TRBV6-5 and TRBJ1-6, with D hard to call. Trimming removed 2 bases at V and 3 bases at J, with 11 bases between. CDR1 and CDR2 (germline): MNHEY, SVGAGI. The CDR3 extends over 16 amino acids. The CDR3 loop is CASSYGLPHYNSPLHF. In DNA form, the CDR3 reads TGTGCCAGCAGTTACGGTCTACCCCACTATAATTCACCCCTCCACTTT.

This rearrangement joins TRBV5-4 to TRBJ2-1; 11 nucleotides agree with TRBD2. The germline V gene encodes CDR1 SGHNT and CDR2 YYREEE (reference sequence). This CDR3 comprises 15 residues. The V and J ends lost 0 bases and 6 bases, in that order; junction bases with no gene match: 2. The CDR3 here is CASSLVAGGPNEQFF. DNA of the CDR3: TGTGCCAGCAGCTTGGTAGCGGGGGGGCCCAATGAGCAGTTCTTC.

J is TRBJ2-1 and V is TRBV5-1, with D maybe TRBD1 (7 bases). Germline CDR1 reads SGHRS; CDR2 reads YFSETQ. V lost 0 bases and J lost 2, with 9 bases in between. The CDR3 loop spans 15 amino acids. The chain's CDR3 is CASSLVRGAYNEQFF. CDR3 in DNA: TGCGCCAGCAGCTTGGTCAGGGGGGCCTACAATGAGCAGTTCTTC.

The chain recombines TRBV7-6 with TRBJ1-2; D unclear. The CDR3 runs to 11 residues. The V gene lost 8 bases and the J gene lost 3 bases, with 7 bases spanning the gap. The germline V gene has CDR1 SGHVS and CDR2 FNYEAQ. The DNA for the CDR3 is TGTGCCAGCTATGACCACTATGGCTACACCTTC. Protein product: CASYDHYGYTF.

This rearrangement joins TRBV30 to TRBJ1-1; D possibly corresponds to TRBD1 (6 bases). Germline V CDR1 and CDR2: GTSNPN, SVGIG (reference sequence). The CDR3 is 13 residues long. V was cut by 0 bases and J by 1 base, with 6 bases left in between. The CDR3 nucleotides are TGTGCCTGGAGTGTCAGGGGGAACACTGAAGCTTTCTTT. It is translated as CAWSVRGNTEAFF.

The CDR3 reads CASSQDSGSGEDEQYF. In nucleotides, the CDR3 is TGTGCCAGCAGCCAAGATTCCGGGAGCGGGGAAGACGAGCAGTACTTC. The chain couples TRBV3-1 (or the pseudogene TRBV3-2) to TRBJ2-7, with 7 positions matching TRBD2. V was pared by 0 bases and J by 5 bases, with 10 bases of the junction left unmatched. The CDR3 sequence is 16 residues long. Germline V lookup: CDR1 LGHDT, CDR2 YNNKEL (reference sequence).